What follows is one T cell receptor beta chain and its context. Its antigen remains unidentified. The input lacks base qualities; no much larger clone sits a single base away. The collaborating institutions used their own protocols to collect whole blood in K2EDTA tubes. For TCRbeta analysis, collaborators shipped samples in one of three forms: frozen whole blood, isolated PBMCs, or DNA extracted from either of those sample types. TCRbeta CDR3 regions were amplified from genomic DNA by means of the immunoSEQ Assay, a bias-controlled multiplex PCR. The published analysis was carried out like this. Nucleated cell counts per sample were estimated from amplification of reference gene primers within the assay. To quantify the absolute abundance of each unique TCRbeta CDR3 rearrangement, sequence reads were collapsed and filtered. Productive Simpson clonality was computed per sample as the square root of Simpson's diversity index over productive rearrangements. The table comes from immuneACCESS by way of TCRdb, which keeps in-frame sequences with V and J called. Part of the clones is missing from these tables; in studies checked, under half for an unresolved V gene and the rest for unknown reasons. That table is the source of V, J and clone size, and D and trimming were worked out from the DNA. The sample includes over 150,000 clones, with roughly four fifths observed a single time. About 6.9% of the sample belongs to the ten largest clones.

The sample belongs to a study of blood T cell repertoires in COVID-19 (dated by TCRdb to 2020 to 2022). Study-level background: Collaborator samples came from the United States, Italy and Spain and covered acute and convalescent phases of COVID-19. The material from the prospective study consisted of cDNA or gDNA derived from T cells, B-cell-depleted T cells, or PBMCs. The dataset comprised deeply sampled blood TCRbeta repertoires from subjects exposed to, actively infected with, or recovered from COVID-19. The repertoires were released in a freely available public database meant as a resource for research on the immune response to SARS-CoV-2. The samples were drawn from the first 160 participants of the ongoing ImmuneRACE study and from 1,254 subjects provided by 6 global collaborators. Nearly every sample came with metadata listing a de-identified subject ID, COVID-19 status, age in years and sex. Where available, HLA class I and class II types were obtained from metadata supplied by the sample provider rather than from assay-based typing. Points the paper makes about the study in general: Clinical and demographic metadata were provided uncurated, with the amount varying by source and participant.

The germline V gene provides CDR1 SQVTM and CDR2 ANQGSEA. Measured from the cysteine to the phenylalanine, the CDR3 is 15 residues long. Of the read, only the CDR3 DNA is kept; its 45 bases are in frame from base 1. At the junction V is shortened by 5 bases and J by 2 bases, with 16 bases in between. The chain is encoded by TRBV29-1 joined to TRBJ1-5; no D segment can be confidently identified. Sequenced sample: peripheral blood. The origin of this receptor is a human donor with acute or convalescent COVID-19. The donor label of this sample is uncertain. Read as DNA, the sequence is TGCAGCGTTAGGACGGCGGGTTCTGGCAATCAGCCCCAGCATTTT. Its coded protein is CSVRTAGSGNQPQHF.